Presented here are 11 T cell receptor beta chains from one specimen sequenced in a study of cytomegalovirus exposure and HLA in healthy donors. Both 60 Vbeta primers and 13 Jbeta primers went into the PCR. Clones were read by immunoSEQ multiplex PCR, and TCRdb kept only the in-frame ones, dropping some. The sample has about 200,000 clones, about 77% seen once; the top ten hold less than 2.5%. The sequenced sample was PBMCs. These receptor sequences come from a woman in her thirties in good health and CMV-seropositive.

This clone has only a few counts. The chain has TRBV18 and TRBJ1-1; the match to TRBD1 covers 7 bases. The CDR3 is 15 amino acids. Losses at the gene ends were 5 bases for V and 3 bases for J; bases not matched to a gene: 9. Germline-derived CDR1 and CDR2 are KGHSH and LQKENI. The CDR3 bases are TGTGCCAGCTCATCATTACAGGGGTTGGACACTGAAGCTTTCTTT. Translating it yields CASSSLQGLDTEAFF.

This clone showed up just a few times. The chain has TRBV7-2 and TRBJ1-6, with 7 bases aligning to TRBD1. The CDR3 has 14 residues. After removal of 4 bases from V and 14 bases from J, the junction contained 11 bases not matched to a gene. CDR1 SGHTA and CDR2 FQGNSA come from the germline V gene. The CDR3 DNA sequence: TGTGCCAGCAGCTCCGACAGGGCCTCAGGGTCCCTCCACTTT. This sequence encodes CASSSDRASGSLHF.

This clone was seen a handful of times. The chain links TRBV2 to TRBJ1-5; TRBD1 matches at 7 bases. CDR1 is SNHLY, CDR2 FYNNEI, per germline. The CDR3 runs 14 residues. V shed 4 bases and J 4 bases; nucleotides not matched to a gene: 4. The chain's CDR3 is CASSGGRGNQPQHF. CDR3 DNA sequence: TGTGCCAGCAGTGGTGGCAGGGGGAATCAGCCCCAGCATTTT.

Worth noting for this clone: Other DNA sequences of this sample code for an identical CDR3. The chain has TRBV30 and TRBJ1-2; D is perhaps TRBD1 (6 bases). This CDR3 spans 12 amino acids. Germline values: CDR1 GTSNPN, CDR2 SVGIG (reference sequence). V was shortened by 0 bases and J by 4 bases, with 6 bases between the two germline ends. This CDR3 reads CAWSVQGYGYTF. The DNA for the CDR3 is TGTGCCTGGAGTGTACAGGGCTATGGCTACACCTTC.

This chain uses TRBV4-1 with TRBJ1-5; D is unclear. V shed 0 bases and J shed 7 bases, with 7 bases lying between them. Germline V lookup: CDR1 MGHRA, CDR2 YSYEKL. This CDR3 is built from 13 residues. The CDR3 sequence is CASSQDARQPQHF. DNA of the CDR3: TGCGCCAGCAGCCAAGATGCTAGACAGCCCCAGCATTTT.

As for this clone: Other DNA sequences within the sample encode an identical CDR3. The rearrangement joins TRBV27 to TRBJ1-2; D remains unclear. This CDR3 spans 13 amino acids. Germline V lookup: CDR1 MNHEY, CDR2 SMNVEV (reference sequence). The V end was cut by 2 bases, the J end by 4 bases, with 8 bases between. The CDR3 sequence is CASSLSGTYGYTF. The CDR3 DNA sequence: TGTGCCAGCAGTTTAAGTGGCACCTATGGCTACACCTTC.

The V and J genes are TRBV28 and TRBJ2-7, with 9 bases that match TRBD1. Unmatched junction bases numbered 7, after V lost 4 bases and J lost 6 bases. This CDR3 is 14 amino acids long. Germline CDR1 reads MDHEN; CDR2 reads SYDVKM. DNA of the CDR3: TGTGCCAGCAGTTCCCTACAGGGGGCTGTCGAGCAGTACTTC. It codes for CASSSLQGAVEQYF.

The rearrangement joins TRBV5-6 to TRBJ1-1; tentative D call: TRBD1 (5 bases). Germline V gene lookup returns CDR1 SGHDT and CDR2 YYEEEE. The CDR3 covers 13 residues. Trimming took 5 bases from V and 0 from J, leaving 8 bases between them. The CDR3 DNA sequence: TGTGCCAGCAGTTTAGGGGTGAACACTGAAGCTTTCTTT. It is translated as CASSLGVNTEAFF.

The chain carries TRBV10-3 and TRBJ2-3; 8 positions agree with TRBD2. Germline CDR1 ENHRY, CDR2 SYGVKD. J was trimmed by 4 bases and V by 2 bases; bases with no gene match: 8. This CDR3 has 16 residues. The CDR3, as DNA: TGTGCCATCAGTGAGAGCGGGATTAGCGGGGCAGATACGCAGTATTTT. This translates into CAISESGISGADTQYF.

The DNA for the CDR3 is TGCGCCAGCAGCCACGCAGGGTCCTCTGGAAACACCATATATTTT. Translating gives CASSHAGSSGNTIYF. This chain connects TRBV4-1 to TRBJ1-3; D possibly corresponds to TRBD1 (5 bases). The CDR3 has 15 residues. Germline CDR1 and CDR2: MGHRA and YSYEKL. V was cut by 3 bases and J by 0 bases, with 9 bases left in between.

This clone was counted between two and nine times. The chain joins TRBV28 to TRBJ1-1; D gene unclear. The CDR3 sequence is 15 residues long. Germline assignment: CDR1 MDHEN and CDR2 SYDVKM. Trimming removed 3 bases at V and 1 base at J, with 12 bases between. The chain's CDR3 is CASSFLGEPNTEAFF. For the CDR3, the DNA is TGTGCCAGCAGTTTCCTGGGCGAGCCGAACACTGAAGCTTTCTTT.